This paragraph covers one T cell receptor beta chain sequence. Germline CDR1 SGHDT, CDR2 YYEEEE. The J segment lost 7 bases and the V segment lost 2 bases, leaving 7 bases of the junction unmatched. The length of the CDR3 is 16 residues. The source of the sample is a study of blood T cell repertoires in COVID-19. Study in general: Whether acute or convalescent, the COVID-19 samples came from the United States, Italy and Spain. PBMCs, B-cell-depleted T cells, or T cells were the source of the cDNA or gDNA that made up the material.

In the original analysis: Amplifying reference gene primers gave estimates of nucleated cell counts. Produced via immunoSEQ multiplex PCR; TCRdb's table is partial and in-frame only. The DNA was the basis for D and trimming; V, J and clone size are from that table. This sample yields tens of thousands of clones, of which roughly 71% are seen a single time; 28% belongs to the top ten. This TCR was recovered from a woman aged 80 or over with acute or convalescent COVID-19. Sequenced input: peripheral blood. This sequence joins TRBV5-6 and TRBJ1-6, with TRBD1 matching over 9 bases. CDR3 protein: CASSFYRDRANSPLHF. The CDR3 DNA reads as TGTGCCAGCAGCTTTTACCGGGACAGGGCGAATTCACCCCTCCACTTT.